Each of the 11 T cell receptor beta chains below was sequenced from the same sample in a study of OX40 agonist ivuxolimab in advanced cancers. Clones were read by immunoSEQ multiplex PCR, and TCRdb kept only the in-frame ones, dropping some. Found here are 60,000 to 80,000 clones, roughly 88% of them singletons; the top ten hold around 1.5%. This sample comprised CD4+ or CD8+ T cells sorted from blood, obtained in a trial of the OX40 agonist ivuxolimab. These receptors were taken from an adult with an advanced solid tumor such as melanoma, head and neck, liver or kidney cancer.

The chain carries TRBV6-1 and TRBJ1-4; D unresolved. The CDR3 has 14 residues. Trimming left V 6 bases short and J 5 bases short, with 13 bases between. Germline V CDR1 and CDR2: MNHNS, SASEGT. CDR3 sequence reads: CASRHGEENEKLFF. CDR3 DNA sequence: TGTGCCAGCAGACACGGGGAGGAGAATGAAAAACTGTTTTTT.

The V and J genes are TRBV11-2 and TRBJ2-7; 7 bases map to TRBD2. The J segment lost 5 bases and the V segment lost 5 bases, leaving 6 bases of the junction unmatched. CDR3 length equals 13 residues. CDR1 is SGHAT, CDR2 FQNNGV, per germline. The CDR3 sequence: CASSPRGGDEQYF. CDR3 nucleotide sequence: TGTGCCAGCAGCCCCCGGGGAGGGGACGAGCAGTACTTC.

The rearrangement links TRBV10-2 to TRBJ1-1; D gene uncertain. Trimming cost V 10 bases and J 1 base, with 10 bases left between them. The CDR3 runs 12 residues. CDR1 is WSHSY, CDR2 SAAADI, per germline. The CDR3 here is CATNGRNTEAFF. CDR3 nucleotide sequence: TGCGCCACCAACGGTCGGAACACTGAAGCTTTCTTT.

The chain is built from TRBV7-9 and TRBJ2-1, with 9 bases aligning to TRBD2. The CDR3 is made up of 14 amino acids. V shed 3 bases and J 10 bases; nucleotides not matched to a gene: 7. Germline CDR1 reads SEHNR; CDR2 reads FQNEAQ (reference sequence). In DNA, the CDR3 is TGTGCCAGCAGCTTCCAGCGGGAGGAGGGGGAGCAGTTCTTC. Protein product: CASSFQREEGEQFF.

V usage is TRBV6-1 and J usage is TRBJ2-5; D gene ambiguous. V was trimmed by 4 bases and J by 4 bases, leaving 10 bases between them. The CDR3 loop spans 13 amino acids. Germline V lookup: CDR1 MNHNS, CDR2 SASEGT. The CDR3 is CASSGLYSETQYF. The DNA of the CDR3 is TGTGCCAGCAGTGGACTGTACTCAGAGACCCAGTACTTC.

The J gene is TRBJ2-3, the V gene TRBV5-1; 10 bases map to TRBD1. V was clipped by 4 bases and J by 1 base; unmatched bases: 9. The germline gives CDR1 SGHRS, CDR2 YFSETQ. The CDR3 has 17 residues. CDR3 DNA sequence: TGCGCCAGCAGCCCGTGGGGCGGGACAGGGGGCACAGATACGCAGTATTTT. The encoded protein is CASSPWGGTGGTDTQYF. Full variable domain (outside the CDR3, taken from reference TRBV5-1 and TRBJ2-3): KAGVTQTPRYLIKTRGQQVTLSCSPISGHRSVSWYQQTPGQGLQFLFEYFSETQRNKGNFPGRFSGRQFSNSRSEMNVSTLELGDSALYLCASSPWGGTGGTDTQYFGPGTRLTVL.

This chain joins TRBV30 and TRBJ2-3; TRBD2 matches at 7 bases. Trimming took 4 bases from V and 3 from J; bases not matched to a gene: 7. The CDR3 extends over 14 amino acids. The V gene's germline CDR1 is GTSNPN and CDR2 SVGIG (reference sequence). Written as DNA, the CDR3 is TGTGCCTGGACTAGCGGAGGACGAACAGATACGCAGTATTTT. The encoded protein is CAWTSGGRTDTQYF.

The rearrangement links TRBV4-3 to TRBJ2-2; 9 bases agree with TRBD2. The germline CDR1 and CDR2 sequences are LGHNA and YSLEER. This CDR3 has 17 amino acids. V shed 4 bases and J 7 bases; nucleotides not matched to a gene: 13. The CDR3 here is CASSPSAGGRGDGELFF. CDR3 DNA sequence: TGCGCCAGCAGCCCCTCAGCGGGAGGCCGTGGTGACGGGGAGCTGTTTTTT.

This chain joins TRBV7-8 and TRBJ2-7; possibly TRBD1 for D (5 bases). There are 13 residues in the CDR3. The V gene lost 1 base and the J gene lost 4 bases, with 8 bases spanning the gap. Germline V gene data show CDR1 as SGHVS and CDR2 as FQNEAQ. CDR3 in DNA: TGTGCCAGCAGCTTAGGTTCAGGGTACGAGCAGTACTTC. Residues: CASSLGSGYEQYF. The full variable domain, completed using reference TRBV7-8 and TRBJ2-7, is GAGVSQSPRYKVAKRGQDVALRCDPISGHVSLFWYQQALGQGPEFLTYFQNEAQLDKSGLPSDRFFAERPEGSVSTLKIQRTQQEDSAVYLCASSLGSGYEQYFGPGTRLTVT.

In its sample, this clone was seen a few times. The rearrangement uses TRBV9 and TRBJ1-5, with D uncertain. The germline gives CDR1 SGDLS, CDR2 YYNGEE. This CDR3 spans 14 amino acids. The V gene lost 4 bases and the J gene lost 4 bases, with 12 bases spanning the gap. The CDR3 loop reads CASSPTRENQPQHF. The DNA for the CDR3 is TGTGCCAGCAGCCCCACCCGGGAAAATCAGCCCCAGCATTTT.

This clone was observed a handful of times. This chain links TRBV29-1 with TRBJ1-5; D not resolved. Germline-derived CDR1 and CDR2 are SQVTM and ANQGSEA. The CDR3 is 13 residues long. V lost 4 bases, J lost 6 bases, and 13 bases lay in between. CDR3 loop: CSVAGAVGQPQHF. In DNA, the CDR3 is TGCAGCGTTGCCGGCGCGGTGGGTCAGCCCCAGCATTTT. Full variable domain (remainder filled in from reference TRBV29-1 and TRBJ1-5): SAVISQKPSRDICQRGTSLTIQCQVDSQVTMMFWYRQQPGQSLTLIATANQGSEATYESGFVIDKFPISRPNLTFSTLTVSNMSPEDSSIYLCSVAGAVGQPQHFGDGTRLSIL.